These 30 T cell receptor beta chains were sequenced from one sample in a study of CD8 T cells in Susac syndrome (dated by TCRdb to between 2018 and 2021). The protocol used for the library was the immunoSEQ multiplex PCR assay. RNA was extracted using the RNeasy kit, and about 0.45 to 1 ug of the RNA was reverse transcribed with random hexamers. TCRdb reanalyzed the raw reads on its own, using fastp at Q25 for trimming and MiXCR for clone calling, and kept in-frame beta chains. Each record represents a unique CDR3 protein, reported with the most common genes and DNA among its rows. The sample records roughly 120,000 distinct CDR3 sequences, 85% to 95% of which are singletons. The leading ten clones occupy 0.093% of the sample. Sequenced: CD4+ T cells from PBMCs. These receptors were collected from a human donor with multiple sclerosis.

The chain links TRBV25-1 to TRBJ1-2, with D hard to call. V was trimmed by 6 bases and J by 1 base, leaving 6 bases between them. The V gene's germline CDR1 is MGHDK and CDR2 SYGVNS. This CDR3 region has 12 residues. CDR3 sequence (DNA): TGTGCCAGCAGGTCTAGTAACTATGGCTACACCTTC. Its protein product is CASRSSNYGYTF.

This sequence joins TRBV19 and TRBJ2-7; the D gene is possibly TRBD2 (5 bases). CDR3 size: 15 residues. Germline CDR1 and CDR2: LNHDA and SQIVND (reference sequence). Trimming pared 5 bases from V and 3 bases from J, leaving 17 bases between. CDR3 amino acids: CASSPLRALGYEQYF. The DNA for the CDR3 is TGTGCCAGTAGTCCGCTGAGGGCGTTAGGCTACGAGCAGTACTTC.

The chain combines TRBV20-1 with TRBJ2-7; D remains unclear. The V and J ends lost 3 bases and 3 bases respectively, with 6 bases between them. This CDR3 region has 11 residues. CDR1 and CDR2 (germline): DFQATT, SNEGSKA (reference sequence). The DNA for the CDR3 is TGCAGTGCTAGGGAGAGCTACGAGCAGTACTTC. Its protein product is CSARESYEQYF.

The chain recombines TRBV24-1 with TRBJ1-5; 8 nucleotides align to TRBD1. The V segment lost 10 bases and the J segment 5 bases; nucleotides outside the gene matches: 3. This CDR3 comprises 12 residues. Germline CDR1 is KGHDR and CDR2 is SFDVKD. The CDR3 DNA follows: TGTGCCACTGGACAGGGTGATCAGCCCCAGCATTTT. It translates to CATGQGDQPQHF.

The CDR3 nucleotides read TGTGCCAGCAGCTTAGATCGTCTGAGAGTCTCCTACGAGCAGTACTTC. It specifies CASSLDRLRVSYEQYF. The gene calls are TRBV11-3 and TRBJ2-7; D gene unclear. The CDR3 has 16 residues. Per the germline V gene, CDR1 is SGHNT and CDR2 is YENEEA. V was clipped by 0 bases and J by 0 bases, with 12 bases between them.

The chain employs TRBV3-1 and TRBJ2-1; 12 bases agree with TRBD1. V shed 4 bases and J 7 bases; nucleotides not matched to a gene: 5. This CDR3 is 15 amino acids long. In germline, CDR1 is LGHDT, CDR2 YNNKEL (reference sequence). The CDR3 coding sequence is TGTGCCAGCAGCCCGGGACAGGGGGCGTTTAATGAGCAGTTCTTC. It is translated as CASSPGQGAFNEQFF.

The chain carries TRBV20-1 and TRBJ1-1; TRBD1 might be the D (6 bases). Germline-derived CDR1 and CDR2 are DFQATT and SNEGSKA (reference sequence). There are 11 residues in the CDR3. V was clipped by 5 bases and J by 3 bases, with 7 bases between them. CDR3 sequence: CSAGQYTEAFF. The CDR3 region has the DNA TGCAGTGCTGGACAGTACACTGAAGCTTTCTTT.

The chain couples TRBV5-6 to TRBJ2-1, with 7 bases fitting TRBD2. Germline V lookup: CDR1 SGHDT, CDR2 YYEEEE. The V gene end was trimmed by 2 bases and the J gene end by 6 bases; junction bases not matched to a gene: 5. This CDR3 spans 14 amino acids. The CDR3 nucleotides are TGTGCCAGCAGCTTTGGACTAGTAACCAATGAGCAGTTCTTC. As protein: CASSFGLVTNEQFF.

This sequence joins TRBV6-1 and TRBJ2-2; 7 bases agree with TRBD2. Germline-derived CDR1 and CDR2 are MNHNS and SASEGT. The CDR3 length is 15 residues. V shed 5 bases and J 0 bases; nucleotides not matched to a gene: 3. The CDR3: CASSRSGANTGELFF. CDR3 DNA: TGTGCCAGCAGTCGGAGCGGGGCGAACACCGGGGAGCTGTTTTTT.

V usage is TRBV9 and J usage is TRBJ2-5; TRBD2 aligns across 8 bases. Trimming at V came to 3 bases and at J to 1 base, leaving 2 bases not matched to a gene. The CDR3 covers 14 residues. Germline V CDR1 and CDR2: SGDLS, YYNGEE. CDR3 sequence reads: CASSAGTSQETQYF. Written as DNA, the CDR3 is TGTGCCAGCAGCGCCGGGACTAGCCAAGAGACCCAGTACTTC.

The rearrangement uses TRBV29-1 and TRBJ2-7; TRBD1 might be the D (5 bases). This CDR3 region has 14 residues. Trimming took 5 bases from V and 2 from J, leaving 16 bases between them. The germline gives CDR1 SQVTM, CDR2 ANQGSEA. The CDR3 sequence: CSVLDLGATYEQYF. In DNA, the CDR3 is TGCAGCGTTCTCGACCTAGGGGCTACCTACGAGCAGTACTTC.

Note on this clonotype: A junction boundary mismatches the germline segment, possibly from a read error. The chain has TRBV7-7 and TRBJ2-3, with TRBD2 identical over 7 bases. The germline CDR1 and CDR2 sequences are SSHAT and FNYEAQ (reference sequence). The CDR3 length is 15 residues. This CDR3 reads CASSLGAGSPDTQYF. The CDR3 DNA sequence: TGTGCTAGCAGCTTAGGAGCGGGGAGCCCAGATACGCAGTATTTT.

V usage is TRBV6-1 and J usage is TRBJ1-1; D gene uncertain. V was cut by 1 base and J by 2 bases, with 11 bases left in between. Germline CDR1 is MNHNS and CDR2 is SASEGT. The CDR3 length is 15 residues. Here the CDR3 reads CASSEVAAKNTEAFF. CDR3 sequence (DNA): TGTGCCAGCAGTGAAGTGGCAGCTAAAAACACTGAAGCTTTCTTT.

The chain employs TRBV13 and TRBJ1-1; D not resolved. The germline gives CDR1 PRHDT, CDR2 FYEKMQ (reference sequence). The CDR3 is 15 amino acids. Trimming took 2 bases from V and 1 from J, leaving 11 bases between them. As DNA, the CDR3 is TGTGCCAGCAGCTTATGGTCATGGAGGAACACTGAAGCTTTCTTT. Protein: CASSLWSWRNTEAFF.

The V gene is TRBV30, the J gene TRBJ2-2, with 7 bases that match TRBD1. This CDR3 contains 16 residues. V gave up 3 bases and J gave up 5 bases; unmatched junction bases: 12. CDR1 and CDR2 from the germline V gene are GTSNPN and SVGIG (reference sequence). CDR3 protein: CAWRATGFSITGELFF. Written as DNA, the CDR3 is TGTGCCTGGAGGGCGACAGGGTTTTCTATAACCGGGGAGCTGTTTTTT. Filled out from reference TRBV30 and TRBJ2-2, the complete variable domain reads SQTIHQWPATLVQPVGSPLSLECTVEGTSNPNLYWYRQAAGRGLQLLFYSVGIGQISSEVPQNLSASRPQDRQFILSSKKLLLSDSGFYLCAWRATGFSITGELFFGEGSRLTVL.

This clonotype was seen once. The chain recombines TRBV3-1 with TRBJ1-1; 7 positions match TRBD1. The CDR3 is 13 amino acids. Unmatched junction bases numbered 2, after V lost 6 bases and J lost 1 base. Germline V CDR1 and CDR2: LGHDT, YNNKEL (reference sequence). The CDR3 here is CASRTGTNTEAFF. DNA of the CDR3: TGTGCCAGCAGGACAGGGACGAACACTGAAGCTTTCTTT.

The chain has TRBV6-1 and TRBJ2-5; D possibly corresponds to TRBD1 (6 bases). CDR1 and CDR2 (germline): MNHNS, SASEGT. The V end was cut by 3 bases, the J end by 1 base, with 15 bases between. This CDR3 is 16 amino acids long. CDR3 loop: CASSDSSGAAQETQYF. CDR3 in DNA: TGTGCCAGCAGTGATTCTTCAGGGGCCGCCCAAGAGACCCAGTACTTC.

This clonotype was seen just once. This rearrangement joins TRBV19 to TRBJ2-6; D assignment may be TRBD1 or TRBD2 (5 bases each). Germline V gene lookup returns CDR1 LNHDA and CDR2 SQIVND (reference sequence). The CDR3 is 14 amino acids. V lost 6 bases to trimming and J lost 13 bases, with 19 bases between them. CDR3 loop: CASSPRVAEGVLTF. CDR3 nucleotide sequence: TGTGCCAGTAGCCCCCGTGTCGCAGAGGGGGTCCTGACTTTC.

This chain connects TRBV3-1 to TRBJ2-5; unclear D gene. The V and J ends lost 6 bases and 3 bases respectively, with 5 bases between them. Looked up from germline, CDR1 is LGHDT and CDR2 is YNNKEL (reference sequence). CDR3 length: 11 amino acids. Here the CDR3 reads CASSTKETQYF. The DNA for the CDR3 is TGTGCCAGCAGTACTAAAGAGACCCAGTACTTC.

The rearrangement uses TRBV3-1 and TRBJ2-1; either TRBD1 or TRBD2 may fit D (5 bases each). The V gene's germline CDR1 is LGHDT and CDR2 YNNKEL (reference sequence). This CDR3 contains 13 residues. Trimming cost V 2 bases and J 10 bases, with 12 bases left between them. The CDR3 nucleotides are TGTGCCAGCAGCCAAATCGGGACGATGGAGCAGTTCTTC. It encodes CASSQIGTMEQFF.

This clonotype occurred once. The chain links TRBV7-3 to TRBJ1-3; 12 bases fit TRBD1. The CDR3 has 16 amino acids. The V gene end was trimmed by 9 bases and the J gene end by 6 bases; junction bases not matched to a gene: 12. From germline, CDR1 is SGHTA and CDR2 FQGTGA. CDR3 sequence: CASPGQGARLENTIYF. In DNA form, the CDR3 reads TGTGCCAGTCCGGGACAGGGGGCGCGATTGGAAAACACCATATATTTT.

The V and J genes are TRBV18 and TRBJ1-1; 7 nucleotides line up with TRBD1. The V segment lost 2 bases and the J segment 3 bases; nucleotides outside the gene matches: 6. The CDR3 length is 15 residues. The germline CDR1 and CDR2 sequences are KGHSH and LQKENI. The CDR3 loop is CASSPTTGLYTEAFF. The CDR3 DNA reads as TGTGCCAGCTCACCAACGACAGGGTTGTACACTGAAGCTTTCTTT.

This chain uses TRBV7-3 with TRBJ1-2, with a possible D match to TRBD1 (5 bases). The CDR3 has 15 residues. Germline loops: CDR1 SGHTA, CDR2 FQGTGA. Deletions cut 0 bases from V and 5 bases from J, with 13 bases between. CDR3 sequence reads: CASSLTFDSLYGYTF. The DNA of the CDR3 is TGTGCCAGCAGCTTAACCTTCGACAGTCTTTATGGCTACACCTTC.

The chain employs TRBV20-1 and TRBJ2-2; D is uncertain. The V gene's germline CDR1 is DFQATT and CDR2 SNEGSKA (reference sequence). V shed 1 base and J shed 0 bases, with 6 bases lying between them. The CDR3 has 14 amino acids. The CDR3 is CSARGLANTGELFF. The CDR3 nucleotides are TGCAGTGCTAGAGGCCTCGCGAACACCGGGGAGCTGTTTTTT.

For the CDR3, the DNA is TGTGCCAGCAGACCGGGACAGTTGAACACTGAAGCTTTCTTT. This codes for CASRPGQLNTEAFF. The chain joins TRBV28 to TRBJ1-1, with 7 bases fitting TRBD1. CDR3 size: 14 residues. Trimming at V came to 6 bases and at J to 0 bases, leaving 4 bases not matched to a gene. Germline V gene lookup returns CDR1 MDHEN and CDR2 SYDVKM. The full variable domain, with the rest looked up from reference TRBV28 and TRBJ1-1, is DVKVTQSSRYLVKRTGEKVFLECVQDMDHENMFWYRQDPGLGLRLIYFSYDVKMKEKGDIPEGYSVSREKKERFSLILESASTNQTSMYLCASRPGQLNTEAFFGQGTRLTVV.

Written as DNA, the CDR3 is TGTGCCAGCAGCGTGACTAGCGGCGCCCGCACAGATACGCAGTATTTT. Translation gives CASSVTSGARTDTQYF. The chain carries TRBV5-6 and TRBJ2-3, with 9 bases lining up with TRBD2. This CDR3 comprises 16 residues. V was pared by 4 bases and J by 1 base, with 7 bases of the junction left unmatched. In germline, CDR1 is SGHDT, CDR2 YYEEEE.

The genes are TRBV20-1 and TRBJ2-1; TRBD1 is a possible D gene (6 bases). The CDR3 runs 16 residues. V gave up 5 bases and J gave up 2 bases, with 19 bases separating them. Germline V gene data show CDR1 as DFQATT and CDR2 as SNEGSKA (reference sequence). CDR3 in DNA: TGCAGTGCTCTAAGCCTACAGGGAATCACCTACAATGAGCAGTTCTTC. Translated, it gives CSALSLQGITYNEQFF.

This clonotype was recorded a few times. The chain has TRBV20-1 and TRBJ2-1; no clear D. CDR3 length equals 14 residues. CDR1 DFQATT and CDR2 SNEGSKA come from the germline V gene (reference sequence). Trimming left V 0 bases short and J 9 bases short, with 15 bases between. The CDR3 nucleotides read TGCAGTGCTAGAGAGGGTAGTGATCGTGGTGAGCAGTTCTTC. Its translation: CSAREGSDRGEQFF.

The CDR3 bases are TGTGCCTGGAGTGTATCGGACGTGGAGCAGTACTTC. Encoded protein: CAWSVSDVEQYF. The chain links TRBV30 to TRBJ2-7; unclear D gene. CDR3 size: 12 residues. The V end lost 0 bases, the J end lost 7 bases, and 10 bases lay between the germline ends. CDR1 and CDR2 (germline): GTSNPN, SVGIG (reference sequence).

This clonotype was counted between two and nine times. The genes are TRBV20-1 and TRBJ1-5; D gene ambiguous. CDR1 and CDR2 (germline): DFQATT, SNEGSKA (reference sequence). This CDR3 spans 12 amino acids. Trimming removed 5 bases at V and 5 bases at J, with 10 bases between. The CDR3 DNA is TGCAGTGCTGGGAGGCAAGATCAGCCCCAGCATTTT. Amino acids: CSAGRQDQPQHF.